The 18 T cell receptor beta chains below all came from one sample that was sequenced in a study of blood T cell repertoires in COVID-19. The repertoire was sequenced with immunoSEQ multiplex PCR; TCRdb's copy has only in-frame clones and lacks some. The table records a few hundred thousand clones, roughly nine tenths of them present only once. What was sequenced was peripheral blood. Receptors were obtained from a man aged 35-49 years with acute or convalescent COVID-19.

This chain connects TRBV5-6 to TRBJ2-5, with TRBD2 as a possible D gene (6 bases). Deletions cut 4 bases from V and 2 bases from J, with 12 bases between. Germline V CDR1 and CDR2: SGHDT, YYEEEE. The CDR3 consists of 14 residues. The CDR3 coding sequence is TGTGCCAGCAGCCAACGACTAGTACAAGAGACCCAGTACTTC. Residues: CASSQRLVQETQYF.

V and J are TRBV5-1 and TRBJ2-5; TRBD1 matches at 9 bases. Per the germline V gene, CDR1 is SGHRS and CDR2 is YFSETQ. There are 13 residues in the CDR3. The ends lost 4 bases at V and 5 bases at J; junction bases unmatched: 3. The CDR3 loop reads CASSGDRDETQYF. Written as DNA, the CDR3 is TGCGCCAGCAGCGGGGACAGGGATGAGACCCAGTACTTC.

Only one count was recorded for this clone. The V gene is TRBV15, the J gene TRBJ1-4; tentative D call: TRBD1 (5 bases). CDR3 length: 16 amino acids. Trimming shortened V by 3 bases and J by 0 bases, and 11 bases separated the two germline ends. The germline V gene encodes CDR1 LNHNV and CDR2 YYDKDF (reference sequence). The chain's CDR3 is CATSSVQDATNEKLFF. In DNA, the CDR3 is TGTGCCACCAGCAGCGTACAGGACGCAACTAATGAAAAACTGTTTTTT.

The CDR3 spells CASRDKVQGTRYTF. In DNA, the CDR3 is TGTGCCAGCAGAGATAAGGTACAGGGAACGCGCTACACCTTC. The rearrangement joins TRBV7-2 to TRBJ1-2; tentatively, D is TRBD1 (6 bases). The V gene's germline CDR1 is SGHTA and CDR2 FQGNSA. V shed 6 bases and J shed 9 bases, with 20 bases lying between them. The CDR3 is 14 residues long. The complete variable domain, with remaining parts taken from reference TRBV7-2 and TRBJ1-2, reads GAGVSQSPSNKVTEKGKDVELRCDPISGHTALYWYRQSLGQGLEFLIYFQGNSAPDKSGLPSDRFSAERTGGSVSTLTIQRTQQEDSAVYLCASRDKVQGTRYTFGSGTRLTVV.

The chain has TRBV18 and TRBJ1-4; D ambiguous. The CDR3 is made up of 12 amino acids. Looked up from germline, CDR1 is KGHSH and CDR2 is LQKENI. V was clipped by 5 bases and J by 8 bases, with 9 bases between them. CDR3 sequence reads: CASSGPDEKLFF. In nucleotides, the CDR3 is TGTGCCAGCTCAGGGCCCGACGAAAAACTGTTTTTT.

V gene TRBV19 combines with J gene TRBJ2-1; D unclear. Trimming stripped 1 base from V and 5 bases from J, with 12 bases between. This CDR3 contains 15 residues. The germline V gene encodes CDR1 LNHDA and CDR2 SQIVND (reference sequence). The CDR3 region is CASSIVYAPNNEQFF. The CDR3 coding sequence is TGTGCCAGTAGTATAGTCTATGCGCCAAACAATGAGCAGTTCTTC.

The V gene is TRBV10-1, the J gene TRBJ2-3; weak D call: TRBD1 (5 bases). The CDR3 has 14 amino acids. Trimming pared 4 bases from V and 2 bases from J, leaving 10 bases between. Germline assignment: CDR1 WNHNN and CDR2 SYGVQD (reference sequence). The CDR3 coding sequence is TGCGCCAGCAGTGTTTCAGGGTCCACAGATACGCAGTATTTT. Encoded protein: CASSVSGSTDTQYF.

The chain links TRBV5-1 to TRBJ2-1, with 10 bases matching TRBD2. The length of the CDR3 is 15 residues. Germline trimming cut 0 bases from V and 10 bases from J; bases unmatched to any gene: 7. The germline CDR1 and CDR2 sequences are SGHRS and YFSETQ. CDR3: CASSLEGAGGREQFF. CDR3 DNA sequence: TGCGCCAGCAGCTTGGAAGGAGCGGGGGGGAGAGAGCAGTTCTTC.

This rearrangement joins TRBV11-2 to TRBJ1-2, with a possible D match to TRBD1 (5 bases). In germline, CDR1 is SGHAT, CDR2 FQNNGV. This CDR3 contains 16 residues. The V end lost 4 bases, the J end lost 3 bases, and 18 bases lay between the germline ends. The CDR3 loop reads CASSSLGGLGYYGYTF. In DNA form, the CDR3 reads TGTGCCAGCAGCTCCCTGGGGGGTTTGGGATACTATGGCTACACCTTC. Together with reference TRBV11-2 and TRBJ1-2, the CDR3 gives the full variable domain: EAGVAQSPRYKIIEKRQSVAFWCNPISGHATLYWYQQILGQGPKLLIQFQNNGVVDDSQLPKDRFSAERLKGVDSTLKIQPAKLEDSAVYLCASSSLGGLGYYGYTFGSGTRLTVV.

The chain recombines TRBV6-2 or TRBV6-3 with TRBJ1-2; D is unresolved. The ends were cut back, 4 bases at V and 8 bases at J, with 17 bases in the middle. CDR1 and CDR2 from the germline V gene are MNHEY and SVGEGT. The CDR3 contains 14 residues. DNA of the CDR3: TGTGCCAGCAGTTTACTACAAGGGAGCTGGGGCTACACCTTC. Translating gives CASSLLQGSWGYTF.

V usage is TRBV12-3 or TRBV12-4 and J usage is TRBJ1-1; D perhaps matches TRBD1 (5 bases). The CDR3 totals 13 residues. The V gene lost 6 bases and the J gene lost 3 bases, with 11 bases spanning the gap. CDR3 sequence: CASSIRVDTEAFF. The CDR3 DNA reads as TGTGCCAGCAGCATCAGGGTGGACACTGAAGCTTTCTTT.

V and J are TRBV7-3 and TRBJ1-6, with TRBD1 identical over 9 bases. Trimming took 3 bases from V and 6 from J; bases not matched to a gene: 0. This CDR3 comprises 14 residues. CDR1 and CDR2 from the germline V gene are SGHTA and FQGTGA. CDR3 sequence reads: CASSLDRGNSPLHF. The CDR3 DNA sequence: TGTGCCAGCAGCTTGGACAGGGGTAATTCACCCCTCCACTTT.

This sequence joins TRBV10-3 and TRBJ1-1; TRBD1 agrees at 7 bases. This CDR3 has 17 residues. Germline V lookup: CDR1 ENHRY, CDR2 SYGVKD. V gave up 2 bases and J gave up 3 bases; unmatched junction bases: 12. The CDR3 coding sequence is TGTGCCATCAGTGAGGTGTCGAGGGGGCAGTTTTACACTGAAGCTTTCTTT. Translation gives CAISEVSRGQFYTEAFF.

The V call is TRBV7-8, the J call TRBJ2-1, with a possible D match to TRBD1 (6 bases). CDR3 length equals 15 residues. The V end lost 1 base, the J end lost 8 bases, and 15 bases lay between the germline ends. The germline CDR1 and CDR2 sequences are SGHVS and FQNEAQ. The CDR3 sequence: CASSLGLSRGHEQFF. In nucleotides, the CDR3 is TGTGCCAGCAGCTTAGGATTGAGCAGGGGCCATGAGCAGTTCTTC.

The genes are TRBV2 and TRBJ1-6; perhaps TRBD1 as D (5 bases). CDR1 is SNHLY and CDR2 is FYNNEI in the germline V gene. The CDR3 has 15 residues. The V end was cut by 0 bases, the J end by 12 bases, with 15 bases between. The CDR3 region has the DNA TGTGCCAGCAGTGAAGCGCTTGGGGGGTTGGGACCCCTCCACTTT. This sequence encodes CASSEALGGLGPLHF. Together with reference TRBV2 and TRBJ1-6, the CDR3 gives the full variable domain: EPEVTQTPSHQVTQMGQEVILRCVPISNHLYFYWYRQILGQKVEFLVSFYNNEISEKSEIFDDQFSVERPDGSNFTLKIRSTKLEDSAMYFCASSEALGGLGPLHFGNGTRLTVT.

This clone has just a few counts. The chain employs TRBV14 and TRBJ1-1, with 7 positions matching TRBD1. The junction had 8 bases not matched to a gene; V was cut back by 4 bases and J by 3 bases. Germline-derived CDR1 and CDR2 are SGHDN and FVKESK. CDR3 length: 15 amino acids. CDR3 bases: TGTGCCAGCAGCCCACCCCGGCAGGGGGACACTGAAGCTTTCTTT. Its translation: CASSPPRQGDTEAFF. Full variable domain (missing parts from reference TRBV14 and TRBJ1-1): EAGVTQFPSHSVIEKGQTVTLRCDPISGHDNLYWYRRVMGKEIKFLLHFVKESKQDESGMPNNRFLAERTGGTYSTLKVQPAELEDSGVYFCASSPPRQGDTEAFFGQGTRLTVV.

This clone was counted once. The gene calls are TRBV15 and TRBJ2-2, with 10 bases fitting TRBD2. After removal of 4 bases from V and 8 bases from J, the junction contained 7 bases not matched to a gene. The CDR3 totals 15 residues. Germline values: CDR1 LNHNV, CDR2 YYDKDF (reference sequence). CDR3 bases: TGTGCCACCAGCAATGGGCTAGCGGGAGCGGGGGAGCTGTTTTTT. Translation: CATSNGLAGAGELFF.

The V call is TRBV5-1, the J call TRBJ1-1, with D maybe TRBD1 (6 bases). There are 14 residues in the CDR3. Per the germline V gene, CDR1 is SGHRS and CDR2 is YFSETQ. V gave up 2 bases and J gave up 1 base, with 9 bases separating them. CDR3 in DNA: TGCGCCAGCAGCTTCAGGGGCGAGAACACTGAAGCTTTCTTT. This gives the protein CASSFRGENTEAFF.